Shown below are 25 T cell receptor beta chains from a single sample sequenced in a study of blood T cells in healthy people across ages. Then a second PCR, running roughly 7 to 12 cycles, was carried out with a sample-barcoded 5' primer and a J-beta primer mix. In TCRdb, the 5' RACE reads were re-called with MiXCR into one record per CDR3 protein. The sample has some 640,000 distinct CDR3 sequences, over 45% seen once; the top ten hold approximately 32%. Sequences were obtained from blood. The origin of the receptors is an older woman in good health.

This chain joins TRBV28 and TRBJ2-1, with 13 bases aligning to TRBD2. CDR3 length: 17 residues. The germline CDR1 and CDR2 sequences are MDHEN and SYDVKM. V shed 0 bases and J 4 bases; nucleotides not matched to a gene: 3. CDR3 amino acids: CASSLWKTSGGYNEQFF. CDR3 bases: TGTGCCAGCAGTTTATGGAAGACTAGCGGGGGGTACAATGAGCAGTTCTTC.

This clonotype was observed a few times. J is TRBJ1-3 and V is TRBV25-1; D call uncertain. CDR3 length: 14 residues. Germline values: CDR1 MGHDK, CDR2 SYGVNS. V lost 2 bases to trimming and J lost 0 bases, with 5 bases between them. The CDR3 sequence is CASSELSSGNTIYF. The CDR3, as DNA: TGTGCCAGCAGTGAACTTAGCTCTGGAAACACCATATATTTT.

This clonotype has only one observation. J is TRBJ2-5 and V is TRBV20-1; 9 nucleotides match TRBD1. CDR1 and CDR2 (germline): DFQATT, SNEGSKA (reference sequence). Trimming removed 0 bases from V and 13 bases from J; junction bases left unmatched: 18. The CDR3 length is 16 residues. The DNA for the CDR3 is TGCAGTGCTAGAGAGACCGGGACAGGGCCCCCGGGTTTTAGGTACTTC. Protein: CSARETGTGPPGFRYF.

For the CDR3, the DNA is TGTGCCAGCAGCGTAGTGCCCAGCAACACAGATACGCAGTATTTT. This gives the protein CASSVVPSNTDTQYF. The V and J genes are TRBV9 and TRBJ2-3, with no clear D. The germline gives CDR1 SGDLS, CDR2 YYNGEE. This CDR3 contains 15 residues. V was shortened by 0 bases and J by 2 bases, with 10 bases between the two germline ends.

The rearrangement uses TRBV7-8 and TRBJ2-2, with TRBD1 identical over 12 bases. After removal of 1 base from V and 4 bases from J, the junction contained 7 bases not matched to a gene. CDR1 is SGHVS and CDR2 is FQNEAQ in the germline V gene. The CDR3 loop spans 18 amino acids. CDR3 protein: CASSLVGQGAKLTGELFF. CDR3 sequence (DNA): TGTGCCAGCAGCTTAGTGGGACAGGGGGCGAAACTCACCGGGGAGCTGTTTTTT.

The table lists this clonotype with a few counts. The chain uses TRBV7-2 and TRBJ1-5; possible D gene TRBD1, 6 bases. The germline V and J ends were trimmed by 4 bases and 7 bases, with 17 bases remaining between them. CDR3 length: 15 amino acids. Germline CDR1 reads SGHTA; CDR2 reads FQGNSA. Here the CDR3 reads CASSSYEGVRQPQHF. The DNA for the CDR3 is TGTGCCAGCAGCTCCTACGAGGGGGTTCGGCAGCCCCAGCATTTT.

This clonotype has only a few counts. CDR3 sequence (DNA): TGCGCCAGCAGCCAAGATCCGACAGGGGGGCTGGGGCAGTTCTTC. Amino acids: CASSQDPTGGLGQFF. The genes are TRBV4-3 and TRBJ2-1; TRBD1 matches at 9 bases. Germline CDR1 LGHNA, CDR2 YSLEER. V was clipped by 0 bases and J by 12 bases; unmatched bases: 9. This CDR3 region has 15 residues.

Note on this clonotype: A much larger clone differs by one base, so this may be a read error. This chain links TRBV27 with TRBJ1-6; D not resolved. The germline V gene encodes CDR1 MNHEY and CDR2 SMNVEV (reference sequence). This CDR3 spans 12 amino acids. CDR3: CASSLGDSPPHF. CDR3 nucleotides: TGTGCCAGCAGTTTAGGGGATTCACCCCCCCACTTT.

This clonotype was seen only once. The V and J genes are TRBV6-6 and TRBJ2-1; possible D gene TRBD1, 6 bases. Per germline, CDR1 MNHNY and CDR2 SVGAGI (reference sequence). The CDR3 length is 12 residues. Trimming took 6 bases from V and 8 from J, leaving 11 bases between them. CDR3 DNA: TGTGCCAGCAGGTACAAGGGGGATGAGCAGTTCTTC. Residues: CASRYKGDEQFF.

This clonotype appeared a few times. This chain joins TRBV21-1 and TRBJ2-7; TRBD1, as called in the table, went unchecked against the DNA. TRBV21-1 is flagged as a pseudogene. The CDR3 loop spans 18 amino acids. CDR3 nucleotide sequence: TGTGCCAGCAGCAAAGTTTCACTCCCCCGGGACAGTCTCTACGAGCAGTACTTC. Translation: CASSKVSLPRDSLYEQYF.

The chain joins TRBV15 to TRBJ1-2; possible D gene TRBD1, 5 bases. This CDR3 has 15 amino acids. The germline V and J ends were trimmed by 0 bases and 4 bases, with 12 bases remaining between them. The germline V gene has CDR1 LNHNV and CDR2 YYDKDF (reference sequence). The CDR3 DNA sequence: TGTGCCACCAGCAGAGATTCCCAGGGTACCTATGGCTACACCTTC. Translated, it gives CATSRDSQGTYGYTF.

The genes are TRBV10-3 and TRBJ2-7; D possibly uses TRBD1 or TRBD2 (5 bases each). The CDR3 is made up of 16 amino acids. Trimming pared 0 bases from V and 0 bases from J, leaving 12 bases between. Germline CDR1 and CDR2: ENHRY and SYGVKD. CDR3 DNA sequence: TGTGCCATCAGTGAGTCCGGGACGGATAGCTCCTACGAGCAGTACTTC. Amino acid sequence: CAISESGTDSSYEQYF.

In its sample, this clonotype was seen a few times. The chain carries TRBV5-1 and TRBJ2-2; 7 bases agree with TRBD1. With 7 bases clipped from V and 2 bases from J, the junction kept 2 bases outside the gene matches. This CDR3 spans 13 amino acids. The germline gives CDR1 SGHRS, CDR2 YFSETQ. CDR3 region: CASGTANTGELFF. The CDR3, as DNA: TGCGCCAGCGGGACAGCTAACACCGGGGAGCTGTTTTTT.

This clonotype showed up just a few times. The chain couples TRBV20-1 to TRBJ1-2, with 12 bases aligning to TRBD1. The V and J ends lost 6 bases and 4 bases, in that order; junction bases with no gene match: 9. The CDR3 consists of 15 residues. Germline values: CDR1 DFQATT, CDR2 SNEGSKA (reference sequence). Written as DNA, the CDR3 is TGCAGTGCCCCGGGACAGGGGGCCTTCGGCTATGGCTACACCTTC. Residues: CSAPGQGAFGYGYTF.

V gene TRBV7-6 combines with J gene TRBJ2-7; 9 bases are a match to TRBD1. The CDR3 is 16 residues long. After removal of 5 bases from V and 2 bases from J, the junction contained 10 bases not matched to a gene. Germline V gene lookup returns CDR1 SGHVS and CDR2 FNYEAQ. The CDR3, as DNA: TGTGCCAGCAGCCCTGACGGGACAGGGAGGACCTACGAGCAGTACTTC. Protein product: CASSPDGTGRTYEQYF.

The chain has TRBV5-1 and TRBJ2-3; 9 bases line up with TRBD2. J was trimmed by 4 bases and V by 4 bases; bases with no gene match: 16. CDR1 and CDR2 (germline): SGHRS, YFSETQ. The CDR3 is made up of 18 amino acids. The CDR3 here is CASSPSPPGGRVADTQYF. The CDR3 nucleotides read TGCGCCAGCAGCCCCAGCCCCCCCGGCGGGAGGGTGGCAGATACGCAGTATTTT. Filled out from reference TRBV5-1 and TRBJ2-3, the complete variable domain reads KAGVTQTPRYLIKTRGQQVTLSCSPISGHRSVSWYQQTPGQGLQFLFEYFSETQRNKGNFPGRFSGRQFSNSRSEMNVSTLELGDSALYLCASSPSPPGGRVADTQYFGPGTRLTVL.

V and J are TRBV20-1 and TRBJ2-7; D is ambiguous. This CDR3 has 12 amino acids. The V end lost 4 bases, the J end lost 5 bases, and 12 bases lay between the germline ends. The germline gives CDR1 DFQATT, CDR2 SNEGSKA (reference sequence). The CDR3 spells CSATTTRDEQYF. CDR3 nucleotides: TGCAGTGCTACCACTACAAGGGACGAGCAGTACTTC.

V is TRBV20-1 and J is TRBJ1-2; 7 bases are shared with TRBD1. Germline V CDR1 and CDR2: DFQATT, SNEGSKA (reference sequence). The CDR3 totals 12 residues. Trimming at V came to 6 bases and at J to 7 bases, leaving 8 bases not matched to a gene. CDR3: CSARGRGSGYTF. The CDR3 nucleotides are TGCAGTGCGAGGGGCAGGGGGTCTGGCTACACCTTC.

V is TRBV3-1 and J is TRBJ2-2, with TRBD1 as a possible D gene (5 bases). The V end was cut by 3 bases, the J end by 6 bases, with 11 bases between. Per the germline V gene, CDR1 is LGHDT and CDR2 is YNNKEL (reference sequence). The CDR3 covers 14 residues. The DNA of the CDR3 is TGTGCCAGCAGCCACCGACAGTTTCCCGGGGAGCTGTTTTTT. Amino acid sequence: CASSHRQFPGELFF.

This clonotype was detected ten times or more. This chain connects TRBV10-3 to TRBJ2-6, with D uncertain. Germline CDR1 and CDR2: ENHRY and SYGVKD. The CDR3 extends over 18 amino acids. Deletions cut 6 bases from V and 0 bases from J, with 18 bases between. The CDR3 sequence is CAIRSAPGPNSGANVLTF. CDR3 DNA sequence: TGTGCCATCAGGTCGGCCCCAGGACCCAACTCTGGGGCCAACGTCCTGACTTTC.

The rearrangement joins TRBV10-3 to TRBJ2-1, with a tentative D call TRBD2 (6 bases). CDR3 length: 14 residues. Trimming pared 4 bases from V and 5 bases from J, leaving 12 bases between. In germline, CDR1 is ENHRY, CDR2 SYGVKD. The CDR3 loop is CAISGLASNNEQFF. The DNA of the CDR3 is TGTGCCATCAGTGGCCTAGCGAGCAACAATGAGCAGTTCTTC.

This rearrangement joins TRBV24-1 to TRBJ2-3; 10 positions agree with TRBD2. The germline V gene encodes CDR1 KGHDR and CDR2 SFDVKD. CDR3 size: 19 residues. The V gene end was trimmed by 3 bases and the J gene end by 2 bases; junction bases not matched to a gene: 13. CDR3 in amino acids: CATSDPFATSGDPTDTQYF. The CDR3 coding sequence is TGTGCCACCAGTGATCCATTCGCCACTAGCGGGGATCCCACAGATACGCAGTATTTT.

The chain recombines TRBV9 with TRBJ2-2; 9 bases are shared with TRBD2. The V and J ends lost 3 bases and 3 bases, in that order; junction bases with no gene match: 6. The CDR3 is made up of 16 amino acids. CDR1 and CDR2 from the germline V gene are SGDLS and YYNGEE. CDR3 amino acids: CASSGGLAGYTGELFF. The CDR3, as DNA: TGTGCCAGCAGCGGGGGCCTAGCGGGATACACCGGGGAGCTGTTTTTT. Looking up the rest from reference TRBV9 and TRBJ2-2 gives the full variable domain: DSGVTQTPKHLITATGQRVTLRCSPRSGDLSVYWYQQSLDQGLQFLIQYYNGEERAKGNILERFSAQQFPDLHSELNLSSLELGDSALYFCASSGGLAGYTGELFFGEGSRLTVL.

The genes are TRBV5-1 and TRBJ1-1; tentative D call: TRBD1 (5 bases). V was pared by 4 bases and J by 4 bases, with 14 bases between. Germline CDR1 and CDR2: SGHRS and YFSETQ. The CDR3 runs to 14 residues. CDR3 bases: TGCGCCAGCAGCGTAAACAGGCCTAGCACTGAAGCTTTCTTT. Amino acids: CASSVNRPSTEAFF. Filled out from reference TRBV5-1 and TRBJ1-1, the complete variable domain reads KAGVTQTPRYLIKTRGQQVTLSCSPISGHRSVSWYQQTPGQGLQFLFEYFSETQRNKGNFPGRFSGRQFSNSRSEMNVSTLELGDSALYLCASSVNRPSTEAFFGQGTRLTVV.

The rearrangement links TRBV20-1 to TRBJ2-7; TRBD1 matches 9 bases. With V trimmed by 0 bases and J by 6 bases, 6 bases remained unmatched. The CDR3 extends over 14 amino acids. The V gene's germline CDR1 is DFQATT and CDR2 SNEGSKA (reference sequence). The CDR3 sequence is CSARDPQGAIEQYF. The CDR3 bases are TGCAGTGCTAGAGACCCACAGGGGGCCATCGAGCAGTACTTC.